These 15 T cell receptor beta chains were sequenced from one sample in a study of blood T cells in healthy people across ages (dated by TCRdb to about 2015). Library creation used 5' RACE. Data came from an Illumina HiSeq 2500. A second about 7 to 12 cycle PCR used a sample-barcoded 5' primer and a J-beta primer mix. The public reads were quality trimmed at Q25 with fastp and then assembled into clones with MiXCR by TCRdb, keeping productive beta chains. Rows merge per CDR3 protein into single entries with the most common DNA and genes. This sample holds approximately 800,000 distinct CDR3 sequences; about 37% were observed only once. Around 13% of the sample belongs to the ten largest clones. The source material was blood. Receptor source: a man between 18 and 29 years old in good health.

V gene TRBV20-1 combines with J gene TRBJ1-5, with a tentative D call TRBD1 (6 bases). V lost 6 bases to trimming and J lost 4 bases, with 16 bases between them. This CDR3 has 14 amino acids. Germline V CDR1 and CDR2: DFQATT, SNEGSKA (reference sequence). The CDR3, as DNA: TGCAGTGCGACCAGGGGAATTGGAAATCAGCCCCAGCATTTT. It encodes CSATRGIGNQPQHF.

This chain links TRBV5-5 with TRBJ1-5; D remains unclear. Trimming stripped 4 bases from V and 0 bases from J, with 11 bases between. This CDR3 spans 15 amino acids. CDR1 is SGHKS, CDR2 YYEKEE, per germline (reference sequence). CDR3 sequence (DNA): TGTGCCAGCAGCGAAATGAGTTATAGCAATCAGCCCCAGCATTTT. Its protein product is CASSEMSYSNQPQHF. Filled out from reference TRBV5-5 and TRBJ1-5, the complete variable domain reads DAGVTQSPTHLIKTRGQQVTLRCSPISGHKSVSWYQQVLGQGPQFIFQYYEKEERGRGNFPDRFSARQFPNYSSELNVNALLLGDSALYLCASSEMSYSNQPQHFGDGTRLSIL.

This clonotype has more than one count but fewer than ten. As DNA, the CDR3 is TGTGCCAGCAGCGGTAGCGGCACGGGAGAGACCCAGTACTTC. It is translated as CASSGSGTGETQYF. The gene calls are TRBV9 and TRBJ2-5; TRBD2 might be the D (6 bases). From germline, CDR1 is SGDLS and CDR2 YYNGEE. The CDR3 is 14 residues long. V lost 3 bases and J 4 bases, leaving 13 bases between the germline ends.

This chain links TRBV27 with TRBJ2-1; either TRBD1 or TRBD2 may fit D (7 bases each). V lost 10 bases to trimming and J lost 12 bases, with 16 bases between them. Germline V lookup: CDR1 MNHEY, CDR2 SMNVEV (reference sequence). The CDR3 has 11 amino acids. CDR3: CATRRGEGQFF. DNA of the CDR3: TGTGCCACTCGCAGGGGGGAGGGGCAGTTCTTC.

CDR3 amino acids: CSASLDRGVTDTQYF. CDR3 nucleotides: TGCAGTGCTTCTCTGGACAGGGGGGTCACAGATACGCAGTATTTT. The chain employs TRBV20-1 and TRBJ2-3; TRBD1 matches at 10 bases. Germline CDR1 reads DFQATT; CDR2 reads SNEGSKA (reference sequence). The length of the CDR3 is 15 residues. Unmatched junction bases numbered 7, after V lost 5 bases and J lost 2 bases.

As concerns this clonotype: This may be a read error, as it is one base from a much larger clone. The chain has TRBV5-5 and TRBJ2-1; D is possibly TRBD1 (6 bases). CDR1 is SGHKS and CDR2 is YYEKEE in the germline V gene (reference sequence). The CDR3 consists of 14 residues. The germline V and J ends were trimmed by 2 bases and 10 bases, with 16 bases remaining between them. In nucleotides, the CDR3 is TGTGCCAGCAGCTTACGGACAGCCACCTACGAGCAGTTCTTC. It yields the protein CASSLRTATYEQFF.

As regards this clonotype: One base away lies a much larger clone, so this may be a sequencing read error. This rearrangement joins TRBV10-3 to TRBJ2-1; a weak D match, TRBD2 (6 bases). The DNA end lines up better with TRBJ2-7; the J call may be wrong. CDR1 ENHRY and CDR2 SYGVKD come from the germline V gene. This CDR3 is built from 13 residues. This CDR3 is CAIRRDSYNEQYF. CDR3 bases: TGTGCCATCAGGAGGGACTCCTACAATGAGCAGTACTTC.

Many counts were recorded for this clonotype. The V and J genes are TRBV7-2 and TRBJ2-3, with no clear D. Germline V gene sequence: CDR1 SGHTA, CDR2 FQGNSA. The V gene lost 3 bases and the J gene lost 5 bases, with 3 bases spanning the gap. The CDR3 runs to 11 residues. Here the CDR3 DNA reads TGTGCCAGCAGCTTGGTAGATACGCAGTATTTT. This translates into CASSLVDTQYF.

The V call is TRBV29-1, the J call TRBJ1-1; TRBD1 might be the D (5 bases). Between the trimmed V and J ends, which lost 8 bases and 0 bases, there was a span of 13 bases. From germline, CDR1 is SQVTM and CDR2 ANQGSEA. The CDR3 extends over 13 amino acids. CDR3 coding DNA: TGCAGCCTACGGGAGGGGATGAACACTGAAGCTTTCTTT. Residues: CSLREGMNTEAFF.

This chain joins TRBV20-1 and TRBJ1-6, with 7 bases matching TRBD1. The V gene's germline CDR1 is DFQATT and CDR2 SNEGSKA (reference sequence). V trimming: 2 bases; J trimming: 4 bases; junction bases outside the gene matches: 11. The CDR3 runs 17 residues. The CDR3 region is CSARSSTGTAYNSPLHF. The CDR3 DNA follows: TGCAGTGCTAGAAGTTCCACCGGGACAGCTTATAATTCACCCCTCCACTTT.

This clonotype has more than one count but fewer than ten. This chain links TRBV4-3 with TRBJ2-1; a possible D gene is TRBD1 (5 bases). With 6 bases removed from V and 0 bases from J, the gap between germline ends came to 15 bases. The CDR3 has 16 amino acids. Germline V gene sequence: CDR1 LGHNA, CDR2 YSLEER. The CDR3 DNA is TGCGCCAGCAGTGCCAGGGCCTTCAGCTCCTACAATGAGCAGTTCTTC. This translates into CASSARAFSSYNEQFF.

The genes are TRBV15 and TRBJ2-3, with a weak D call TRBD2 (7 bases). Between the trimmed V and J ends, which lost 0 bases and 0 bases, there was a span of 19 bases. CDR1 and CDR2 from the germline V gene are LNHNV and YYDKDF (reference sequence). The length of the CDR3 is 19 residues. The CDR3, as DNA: TGTGCCACCAGCAGAGATCAGAGCGGGACACTACCTAGCACAGATACGCAGTATTTT. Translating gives CATSRDQSGTLPSTDTQYF.

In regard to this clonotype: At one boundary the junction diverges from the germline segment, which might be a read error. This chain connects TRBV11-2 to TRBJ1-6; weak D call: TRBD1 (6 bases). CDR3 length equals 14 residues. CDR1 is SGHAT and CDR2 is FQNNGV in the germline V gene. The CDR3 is CASNNRVLDSPPHF. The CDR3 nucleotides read TGTGCCAGCAACAACAGGGTTTTGGATTCACCCCCCCACTTT.

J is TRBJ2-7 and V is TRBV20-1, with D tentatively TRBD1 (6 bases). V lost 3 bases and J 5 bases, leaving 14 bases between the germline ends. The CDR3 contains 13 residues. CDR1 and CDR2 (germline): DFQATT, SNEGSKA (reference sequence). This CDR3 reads CSASRDIVDEQYF. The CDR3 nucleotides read TGCAGTGCTAGTAGGGACATCGTAGACGAGCAGTACTTC.

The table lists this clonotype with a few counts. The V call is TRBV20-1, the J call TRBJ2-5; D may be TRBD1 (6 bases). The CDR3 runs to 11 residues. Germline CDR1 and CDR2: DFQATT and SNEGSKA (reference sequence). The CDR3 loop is CGWTVLETQYF. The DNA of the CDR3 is TGCGGGTGGACAGTTTTAGAGACCCAGTACTTC.